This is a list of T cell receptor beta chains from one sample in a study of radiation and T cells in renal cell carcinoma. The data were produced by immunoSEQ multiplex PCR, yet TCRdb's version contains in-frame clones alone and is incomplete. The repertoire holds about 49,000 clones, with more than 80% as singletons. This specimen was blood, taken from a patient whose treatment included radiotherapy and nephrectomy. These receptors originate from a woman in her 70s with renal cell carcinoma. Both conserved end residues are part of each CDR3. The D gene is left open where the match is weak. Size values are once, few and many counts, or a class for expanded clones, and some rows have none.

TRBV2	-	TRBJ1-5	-	TGTGCCAGCAGTGGGGGATTCACGGGCCACCAGCCCCAGCATTTT	CASSGGFTGHQPQHF
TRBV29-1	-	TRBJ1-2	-	TGCAGCGTTGAAGAGGGACGTAACTATGGCTACACCTTC	CSVEEGRNYGYTF
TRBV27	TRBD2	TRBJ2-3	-	TGTGCCAGCAGTTTTGGGACTAGCGCAGATACGCAGTATTTT	CASSFGTSADTQYF
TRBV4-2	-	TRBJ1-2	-	TGTGCCAGCAGCCAAGATCGGCAGAGGGGAGAGGCCAACTATGGCTACACCTTC	CASSQDRQRGEANYGYTF
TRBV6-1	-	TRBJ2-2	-	TGTGCCAGCTTACGAGGTCTTACGAACACCGGGGAGCTGTTTTTT	CASLRGLTNTGELFF
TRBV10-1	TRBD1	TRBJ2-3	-	TGCGCCAGCAGTGAGTTTGAGACAGGGGGCACAGATACGCAGTATTTT	CASSEFETGGTDTQYF
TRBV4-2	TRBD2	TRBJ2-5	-	TGTGCCAGCAGCAAGACGCGGGGGGGCGTAGAGACCCAGTACTTC	CASSKTRGGVETQYF
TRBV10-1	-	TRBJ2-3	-	TGCGCCAGCGGGGATGATGGCACAGATACGCAGTATTTT	CASGDDGTDTQYF
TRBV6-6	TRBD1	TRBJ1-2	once	TGTGCCAGCAGTTCCGCGAGGGGACAGGGGAACTATGGCTACACCTTC	CASSSARGQGNYGYTF
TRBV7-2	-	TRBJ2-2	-	TGTGCCAGCAGCCCCCATGGCGACCGGGAGCTGTTTTTT	CASSPHGDRELFF
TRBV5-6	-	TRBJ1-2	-	TGTGCCAGCAGCCCAGGACACAACTATGGCTACACCTTC	CASSPGHNYGYTF
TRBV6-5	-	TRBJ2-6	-	TGTGCCAGCAGCCCCCAGCCTGGGGCCAACGTCCTGACTTTC	CASSPQPGANVLTF
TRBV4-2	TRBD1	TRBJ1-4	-	TGTGCCAGCAGCCAAGATATGGCGACGACAGGGGGCCATGAAAAACTGTTTTTT	CASSQDMATTGGHEKLFF